A selection of T cell receptor beta chains follows, all from one sample in a study of blood T cell repertoires in COVID-19. Here immunoSEQ multiplex PCR was the method, and the copy in TCRdb shows in-frame clones only, minus some. The table records 200,000 to 250,000 clones, approximately 89% of them present only once. Input material: PBMCs or T cells enriched from blood (not recorded which). The receptors derive from a woman in her 30s who had been exposed to COVID-19. The CDR3 runs from the conserved cysteine through the conserved F or W. The D gene is left open where the match is weak. A row's size may be missing; if present it is once, few, many or a size class.

TRBJ1-2 | TRBV27 | TRBD1 | - | TGTGCCAGCATGTCCGGGACAGCCTATGGCTACACCTTC | CASMSGTAYGYTF
TRBJ1-1 | TRBV4-1 | TRBD1 | - | TGCGCCAGCAGCCAAGAAGTTTCAGGGGGCTTTGAAGCTTTCTTT | CASSQEVSGGFEAFF
TRBJ2-1 | TRBV9 | TRBD2 | - | TGTGCCAGCAGCGTCCTGGGCGGGAGGGCATATGAGCAGTTCTTC | CASSVLGGRAYEQFF
TRBJ1-2 | TRBV2 | TRBD1 | once | TGTGCCAGCAGTGAAGTCAGGGGGCTTTCGAAAAACTATGGCTACACCTTC | CASSEVRGLSKNYGYTF
TRBJ2-3 | TRBV5-6 | TRBD1 | once | TGTGCCAGCAGCCCCCGGACAGGGTTCATGACAGATACGCAGTATTTT | CASSPRTGFMTDTQYF
TRBJ2-1 | TRBV6-5 | - | - | TGTGCCAGCAGCCAGATTAACAATGAGCAGTTCTTC | CASSQINNEQFF
TRBJ1-1 | TRBV28 | TRBD1 | - | TGTGCCAGCAGTAGGCCCGACAGGGTTATGAACACTGAAGCTTTCTTT | CASSRPDRVMNTEAFF
TRBJ2-1 | TRBV13 | TRBD2 | - | TGTGCCAGCAGCGGTAGCGGGAGGGCCGTCTATGAGCAGTTCTTC | CASSGSGRAVYEQFF
TRBJ2-3 | TRBV5-4 | TRBD2 | - | TGTGCCAGCAGCCCCGGACTAGCGGGGTTCACAGATACGCAGTATTTT | CASSPGLAGFTDTQYF
TRBJ1-2 | TRBV3-1/TRBV3-2 | - | - | TGTGCCAGCAGCCAAGTGAGTGGCTACACCTTC | CASSQVSGYTF
TRBJ2-3 | TRBV18 | TRBD2 | - | TGTGCCAGCTCATCGTCGGGACTAGCGGGAGAAGATACGCAGTATTTT | CASSSSGLAGEDTQYF
TRBJ1-2 | TRBV2 | - | - | TGTGCCAGCCTAGCGGATCTTAACTATGGCTACACCTTC | CASLADLNYGYTF
TRBJ2-7 | TRBV18 | - | - | TGTGCCAGCTCAACAGGGAGCTCCTACGAGCAGTACTTC | CASSTGSSYEQYF
TRBJ2-4 | TRBV4-1 | - | - | TGCGCCAGCACAAACGCAGGGGTGGACAACATTCAGTACTTC | CASTNAGVDNIQYF
TRBJ2-2 | TRBV10-3 | - | - | TGTGCCATCAGTGAGTCCCCCCTATCCGGGGAGCTGTTTTTT | CAISESPLSGELFF
TRBJ1-3 | TRBV19 | - | - | TGTGCCAGTACAGTTTCACCTGGAAACACCATATATTTT | CASTVSPGNTIYF
TRBJ2-5 | TRBV7-9 | - | many | TGTGCCAGCAGCTTATCGGGTCAAGAGACCCAGTACTTC | CASSLSGQETQYF
TRBJ1-2 | TRBV21-1 | - | - | TGTGCCAGCAGCAAATGCTCTAAGGACAGGTTAAGGGGCTACACCTTC | CASSKCSKDRLRGYTF